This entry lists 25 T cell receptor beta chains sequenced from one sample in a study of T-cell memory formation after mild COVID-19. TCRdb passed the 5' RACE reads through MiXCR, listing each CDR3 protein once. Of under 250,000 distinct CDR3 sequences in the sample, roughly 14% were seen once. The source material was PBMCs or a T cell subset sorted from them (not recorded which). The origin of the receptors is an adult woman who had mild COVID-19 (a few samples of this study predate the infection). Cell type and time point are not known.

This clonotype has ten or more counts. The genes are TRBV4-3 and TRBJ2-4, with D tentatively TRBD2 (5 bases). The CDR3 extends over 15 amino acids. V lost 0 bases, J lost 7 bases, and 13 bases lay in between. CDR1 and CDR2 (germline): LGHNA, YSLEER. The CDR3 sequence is CASSQDLAGSNIQYF. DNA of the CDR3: TGCGCCAGCAGCCAAGATCTAGCTGGGTCTAACATTCAGTACTTC.

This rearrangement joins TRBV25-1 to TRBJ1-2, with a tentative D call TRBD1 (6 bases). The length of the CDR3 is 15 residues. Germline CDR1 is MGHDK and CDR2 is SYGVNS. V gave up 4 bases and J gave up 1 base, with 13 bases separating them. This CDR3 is CASSGHQGNNYGYTF. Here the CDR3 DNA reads TGTGCCAGCAGTGGACATCAGGGGAATAACTATGGCTACACCTTC.

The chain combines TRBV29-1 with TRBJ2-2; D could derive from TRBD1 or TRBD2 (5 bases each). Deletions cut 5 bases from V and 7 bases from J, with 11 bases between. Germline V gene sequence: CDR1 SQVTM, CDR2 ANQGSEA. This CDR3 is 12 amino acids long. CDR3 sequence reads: CSVSRGSGELFF. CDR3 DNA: TGCAGCGTTTCACGGGGCAGCGGGGAGCTGTTTTTT.

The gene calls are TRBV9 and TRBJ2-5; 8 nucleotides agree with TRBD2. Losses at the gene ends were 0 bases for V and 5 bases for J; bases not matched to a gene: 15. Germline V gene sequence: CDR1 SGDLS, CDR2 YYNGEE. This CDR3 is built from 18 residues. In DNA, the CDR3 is TGTGCCAGCAGCGTAGGAATGCGTGCCGGGGGGGCTCGGGAGACCCAGTACTTC. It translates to CASSVGMRAGGARETQYF.

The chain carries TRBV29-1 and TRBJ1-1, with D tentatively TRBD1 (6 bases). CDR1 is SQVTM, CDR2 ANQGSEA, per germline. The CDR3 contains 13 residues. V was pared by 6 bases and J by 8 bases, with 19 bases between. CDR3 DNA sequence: TGCAGCGTCGCCTATCGGGGGGCAGGGGAAGCTTTCTTT. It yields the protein CSVAYRGAGEAFF.

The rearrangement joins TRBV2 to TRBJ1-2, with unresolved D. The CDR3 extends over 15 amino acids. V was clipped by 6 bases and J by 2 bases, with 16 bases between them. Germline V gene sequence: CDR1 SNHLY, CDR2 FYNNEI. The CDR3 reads CASRVNVWGNYGYTF. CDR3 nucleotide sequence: TGTGCCAGCAGGGTTAACGTTTGGGGAAACTATGGCTACACCTTC.

CDR3 loop: CASGDPEGDRISGANVLTF. The DNA for the CDR3 is TGTGCCAGCGGCGATCCGGAAGGGGACAGGATCTCTGGGGCCAACGTCCTGACTTTC. V gene TRBV7-9 combines with J gene TRBJ2-6, with 8 bases matching TRBD1. The CDR3 has 19 residues. The germline V gene has CDR1 SEHNR and CDR2 FQNEAQ (reference sequence). J was trimmed by 0 bases and V by 8 bases; bases with no gene match: 15.

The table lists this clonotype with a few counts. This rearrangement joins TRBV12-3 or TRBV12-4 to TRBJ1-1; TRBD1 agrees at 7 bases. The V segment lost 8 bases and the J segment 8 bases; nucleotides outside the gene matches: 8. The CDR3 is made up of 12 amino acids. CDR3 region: CASGGKGAEAFF. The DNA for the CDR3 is TGTGCCAGCGGGGGGAAGGGGGCGGAAGCTTTCTTT.

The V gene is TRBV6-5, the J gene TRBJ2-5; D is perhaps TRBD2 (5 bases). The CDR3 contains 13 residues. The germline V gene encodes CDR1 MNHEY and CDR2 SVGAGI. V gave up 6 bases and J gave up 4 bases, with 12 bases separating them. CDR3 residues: CASRKREGETQYF. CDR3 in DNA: TGTGCCAGCAGAAAGCGCGAGGGAGAGACCCAGTACTTC.

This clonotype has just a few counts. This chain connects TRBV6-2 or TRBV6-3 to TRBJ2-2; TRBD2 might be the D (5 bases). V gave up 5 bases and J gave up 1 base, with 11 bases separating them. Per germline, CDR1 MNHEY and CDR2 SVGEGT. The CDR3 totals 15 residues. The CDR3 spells CASSLRRENTGELFF. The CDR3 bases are TGTGCCAGCAGTCTCAGACGGGAGAACACCGGGGAGCTGTTTTTT.

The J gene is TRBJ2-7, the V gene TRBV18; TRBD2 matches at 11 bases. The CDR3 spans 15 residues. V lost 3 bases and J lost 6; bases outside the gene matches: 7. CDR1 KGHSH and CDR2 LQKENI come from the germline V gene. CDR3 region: CASSPGTSGRGEQYF. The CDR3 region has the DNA TGTGCCAGCTCACCTGGGACTAGCGGTCGCGGCGAGCAGTACTTC.

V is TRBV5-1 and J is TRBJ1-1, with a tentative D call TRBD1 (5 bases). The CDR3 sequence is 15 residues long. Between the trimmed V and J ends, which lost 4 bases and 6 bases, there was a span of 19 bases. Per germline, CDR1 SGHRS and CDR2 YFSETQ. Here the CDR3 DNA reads TGCGCCAGCAGCGACCGGGACTCACTCGGGGCTGAAGCTTTCTTT. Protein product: CASSDRDSLGAEAFF.

The CDR3: CASLWGEGSNSPLHF. In DNA, the CDR3 is TGTGCCAGTCTTTGGGGGGAGGGTAGCAATTCACCCCTCCACTTT. This chain connects TRBV6-1 to TRBJ1-6, with D possibly TRBD1 on 5 matching bases. The CDR3 is 15 residues long. Germline V gene lookup returns CDR1 MNHNS and CDR2 SASEGT. V was clipped by 9 bases and J by 7 bases, with 19 bases between them.

Here the CDR3 DNA reads TGTGCCAGCAAAGCAGGGGGCAGCTACAATGAGCAGTTCTTC. Amino acid sequence: CASKAGGSYNEQFF. This sequence joins TRBV6-1 and TRBJ2-1, with 8 positions matching TRBD1. The germline V gene has CDR1 MNHNS and CDR2 SASEGT. This CDR3 is built from 14 residues. J gave up 3 bases and V 7 bases, and 5 bases lay outside the gene matches.

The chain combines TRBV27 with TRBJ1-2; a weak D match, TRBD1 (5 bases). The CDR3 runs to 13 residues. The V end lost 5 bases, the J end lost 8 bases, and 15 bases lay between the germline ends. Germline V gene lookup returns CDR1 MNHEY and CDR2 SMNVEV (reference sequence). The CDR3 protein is CASSPRAWGGYTF. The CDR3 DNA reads TGTGCCAGCAGTCCGAGGGCCTGGGGGGGCTACACCTTC.

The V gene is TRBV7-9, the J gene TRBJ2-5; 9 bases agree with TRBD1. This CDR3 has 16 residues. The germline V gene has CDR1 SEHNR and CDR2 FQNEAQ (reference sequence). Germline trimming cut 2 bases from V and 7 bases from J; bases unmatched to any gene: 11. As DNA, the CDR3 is TGTGCCAGCAGCTTACCCGGGACAGGGCCTTCTGGGACCCAGTACTTC. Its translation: CASSLPGTGPSGTQYF.

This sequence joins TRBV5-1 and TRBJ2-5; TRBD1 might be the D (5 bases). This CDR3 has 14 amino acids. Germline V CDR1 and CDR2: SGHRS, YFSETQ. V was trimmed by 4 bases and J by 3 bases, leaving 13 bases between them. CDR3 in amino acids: CASSRAGREETQYF. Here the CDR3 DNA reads TGCGCCAGCAGCAGGGCAGGCAGGGAAGAGACCCAGTACTTC.

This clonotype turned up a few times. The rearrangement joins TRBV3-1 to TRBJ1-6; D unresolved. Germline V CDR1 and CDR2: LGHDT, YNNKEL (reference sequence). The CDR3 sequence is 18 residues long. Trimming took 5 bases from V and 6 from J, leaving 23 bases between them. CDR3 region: CASSSKSYLPAGNSPLHF. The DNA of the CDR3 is TGTGCCAGCAGCTCGAAATCCTATTTACCAGCGGGTAATTCACCCCTCCACTTT.

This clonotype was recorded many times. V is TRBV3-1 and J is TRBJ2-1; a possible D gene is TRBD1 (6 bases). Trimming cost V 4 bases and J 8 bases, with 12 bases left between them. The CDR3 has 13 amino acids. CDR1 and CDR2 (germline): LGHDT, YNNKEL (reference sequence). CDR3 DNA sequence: TGTGCCAGCAGCCCGGACAGTCGTCATGAGCAGTTCTTC. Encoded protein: CASSPDSRHEQFF.

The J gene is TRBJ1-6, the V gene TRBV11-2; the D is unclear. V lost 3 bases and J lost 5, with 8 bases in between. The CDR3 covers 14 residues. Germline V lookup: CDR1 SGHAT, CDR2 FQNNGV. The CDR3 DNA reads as TGTGCCAGCAGCTTTTTAACGGATAATTCACCCCTCCACTTT. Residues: CASSFLTDNSPLHF.

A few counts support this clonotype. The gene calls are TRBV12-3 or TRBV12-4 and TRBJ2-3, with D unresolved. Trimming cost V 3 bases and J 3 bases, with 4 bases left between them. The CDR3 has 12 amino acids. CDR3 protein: CASSFRTDTQYF. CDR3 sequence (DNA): TGTGCCAGCAGTTTTCGGACAGATACGCAGTATTTT.

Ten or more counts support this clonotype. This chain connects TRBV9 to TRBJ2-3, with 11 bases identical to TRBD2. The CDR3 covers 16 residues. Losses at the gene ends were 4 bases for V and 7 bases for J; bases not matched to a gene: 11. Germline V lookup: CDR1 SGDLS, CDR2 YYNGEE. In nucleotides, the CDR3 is TGTGCCAGCAGCCCCCGGGTTAGCGGGGGGGCGAATACGCAGTATTTT. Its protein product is CASSPRVSGGANTQYF.

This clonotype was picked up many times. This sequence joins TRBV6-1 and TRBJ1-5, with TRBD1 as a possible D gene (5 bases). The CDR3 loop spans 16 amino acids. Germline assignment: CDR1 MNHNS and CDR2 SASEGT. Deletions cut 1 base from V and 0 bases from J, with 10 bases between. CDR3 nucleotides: TGTGCCAGCAGTGAAGGGACATATTATAGCAATCAGCCCCAGCATTTT. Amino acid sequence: CASSEGTYYSNQPQHF.

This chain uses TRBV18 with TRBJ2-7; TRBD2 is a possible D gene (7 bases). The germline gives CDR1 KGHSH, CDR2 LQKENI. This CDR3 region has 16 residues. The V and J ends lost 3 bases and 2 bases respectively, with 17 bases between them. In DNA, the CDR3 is TGTGCCAGCTCACCGAGGGGGGGCTTTGCGACCTACGAGCAGTACTTC. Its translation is CASSPRGGFATYEQYF.

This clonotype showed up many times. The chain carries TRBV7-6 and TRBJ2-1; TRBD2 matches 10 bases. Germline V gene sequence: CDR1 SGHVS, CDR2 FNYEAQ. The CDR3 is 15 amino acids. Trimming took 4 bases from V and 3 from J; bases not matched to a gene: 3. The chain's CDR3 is CASSSASGSYNEQFF. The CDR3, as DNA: TGTGCCAGCAGCTCCGCTAGCGGGAGCTACAATGAGCAGTTCTTC.